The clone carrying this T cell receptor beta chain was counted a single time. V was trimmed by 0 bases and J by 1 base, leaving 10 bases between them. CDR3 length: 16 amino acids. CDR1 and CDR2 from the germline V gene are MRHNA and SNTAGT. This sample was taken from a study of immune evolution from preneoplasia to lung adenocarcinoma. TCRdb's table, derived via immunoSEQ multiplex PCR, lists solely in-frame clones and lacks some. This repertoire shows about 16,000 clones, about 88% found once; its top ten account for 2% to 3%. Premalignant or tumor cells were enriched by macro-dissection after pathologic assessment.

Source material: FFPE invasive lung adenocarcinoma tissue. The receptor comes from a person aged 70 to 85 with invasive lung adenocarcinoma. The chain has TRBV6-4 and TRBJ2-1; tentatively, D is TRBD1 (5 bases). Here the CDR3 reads CASSDSNRFSYNEQFF. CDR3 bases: TGTGCCAGCAGTGACTCGAACAGGTTTTCCTACAATGAGCAGTTCTTC.